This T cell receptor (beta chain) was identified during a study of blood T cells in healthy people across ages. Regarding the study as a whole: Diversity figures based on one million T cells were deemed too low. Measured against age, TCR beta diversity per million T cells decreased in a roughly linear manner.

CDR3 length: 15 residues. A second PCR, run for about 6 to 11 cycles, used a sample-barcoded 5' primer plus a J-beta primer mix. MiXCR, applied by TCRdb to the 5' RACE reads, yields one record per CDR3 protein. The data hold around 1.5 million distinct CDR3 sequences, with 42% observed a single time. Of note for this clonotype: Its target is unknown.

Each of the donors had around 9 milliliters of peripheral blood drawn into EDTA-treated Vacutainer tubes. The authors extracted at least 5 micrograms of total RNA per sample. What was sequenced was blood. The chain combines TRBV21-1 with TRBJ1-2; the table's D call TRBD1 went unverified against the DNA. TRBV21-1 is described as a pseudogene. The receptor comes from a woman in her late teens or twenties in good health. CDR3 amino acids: CASSKWDTVPYGYTF. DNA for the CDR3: TGTGCCAGCAGCAAATGGGACACTGTCCCCTATGGCTACACCTTC.